This is a list of T cell receptor beta chains from one sample in a study of blood T cell repertoires in COVID-19. Using immunoSEQ multiplex PCR, the repertoire was profiled, and TCRdb retains in-frame clones only, with some absent. The sample yields about 190,000 clones, 88% seen once. What was sequenced was peripheral blood. Receptors were obtained from a woman in her 30s with acute or convalescent COVID-19. Both conserved end residues are trimmed from each CDR3. The order of the fields is D gene, V gene, CDR3 protein. The D gene is left open where the match is weak.

>NA|TRBV5-1
ASTHFLGNTEAF
>NA|TRBV18
ASSPPPRLRTDYEQY
>NA|TRBV28
ATNRDSDTDTQY
>TRBD1|TRBV19
ASKDRREAF
>NA|TRBV6-1
ASSEYQGPLYYEQY
>TRBD1|TRBV4-1
ASSLKDRGGYGYT
>NA|TRBV30
AWSVNSNQPQH
>NA|TRBV3-1/TRBV3-2
ASSSTGPGEQY
>NA|TRBV6-5
ASSYASSYNSPLH
>NA|TRBV7-9
ASSLDWSTEAF
>NA|TRBV9
ASSSGLSNQETQY
>TRBD2|TRBV6-6
ASSYSWTSGMGV
>NA|TRBV19
ASSSYWAADTQY
>TRBD1|TRBV27
ASSSTSGGWFGYT
>NA|TRBV6-6
ASSKQAHGSGNTIY
>NA|TRBV12-3/TRBV12-4
ASREGTGELF
>NA|TRBV7-9
ASVDAVYGYT
>NA|TRBV2
ASSDHTGPGNTIY
>TRBD2|TRBV7-9
ASSLSGTRSHEQF
>NA|TRBV11-2
ASSSSQETQY
>NA|TRBV9
ASSGTTSDTQY
>NA|TRBV30
AWGLVGYEQF
>TRBD2|TRBV13
ASSARLAGIETQY
>TRBD1|TRBV10-3
AAGQGANSPLH
>NA|TRBV14
ASTPTLRSDTQY
>TRBD1|TRBV2
ASSKIGGRGSPLH
>TRBD1|TRBV6-1
ASSGGQGWDTGELF
>TRBD1|TRBV2
ASDRQGVVNNSPLH
>TRBD2|TRBV5-1
ASSLAGLAISYEQY
>NA|TRBV5-1
ASSWGLQETQY
>NA|TRBV7-7
ASSLNRNAGELF
>NA|TRBV11-2
ASSLGGRLFNEQF
>TRBD1|TRBV28
ASSLKGARSWELF
>TRBD1|TRBV5-4
ASSLPGQGNTGELF
>NA|TRBV14
ASSQAVGGTEAF
>TRBD1|TRBV11-2
ASSQRQGMNEKLF
>NA|TRBV6-6
ASSITGQRGF
>TRBD2|TRBV4-1
ASSARVLAGNSYNEQF
>NA|TRBV5-1
ASSLVVGGDTSPLH
>NA|TRBV3-1/TRBV3-2
ASSESRVQPQH
>NA|TRBV5-1
ASSLAGGTPTPDTQY
>NA|TRBV20-1
SASGAISYNEQF
>NA|TRBV6-5
ASGSQVNTEAF
>NA|TRBV3-1/TRBV3-2
ASSQDSASRSNEQF
>TRBD1|TRBV30
AWSGGQPGETQY
>TRBD2|TRBV3-1/TRBV3-2
ASSQSREDTDTQY
>NA|TRBV7-9
ASMLGQETQY
>NA|TRBV24-1
ATSDLVGDTQY
>TRBD1|TRBV6-1
ASSEVGQGDEKLF
>TRBD2|TRBV24-1
ATSDSLAGGNTGELF
>NA|TRBV13
ASRGEVGLNNEQF
>NA|TRBV18
ASSGGASNQPQH
>TRBD2|TRBV6-1
ASSKAWGEGKRTGTDTQY
>TRBD2|TRBV18
ASSEAAGDNEQF